Sequencing of this T cell receptor (beta chain) was carried out in a study of identical twins. TCRdb ran MiXCR on the 5' RACE reads and lists one entry per CDR3 protein. The repertoire holds nearly 650,000 distinct CDR3 sequences, with around 7.5% as singletons. This clonotype was seen ten or more times. The CDR3 runs 17 residues. Germline V lookup: CDR1 SGHVS, CDR2 FNYEAQ. V lost 2 bases to trimming and J lost 0 bases; unmatched junction nucleotides: 5. This sample also appeared in a second study, on yellow fever vaccine responses in identical twins.

The rearrangement links TRBV7-6 to TRBJ2-2; the match to TRBD2 covers 8 bases. The clonotype originates from a woman aged 18 to 35 in good health. Sample: PBMCs. CDR3 sequence reads: CASSLPGLDANTGELFF. The CDR3 bases are TGTGCCAGCAGCTTACCGGGACTAGATGCGAACACCGGGGAGCTGTTTTTT.